The TCR beta chain under discussion was sequenced for a study of T cells in localized non-small cell lung cancer. From germline, CDR1 is SGDLS and CDR2 YYNGEE. J lost 4 bases, V lost 3 bases, and 12 bases had no gene match. CDR3 length: 17 amino acids. Study outcomes and limitations: When the top 100 tumor clones were examined, a median approximately 62 of them also appeared in the adjacent lung, which was paired and uninvolved. Highest T cell clonality was seen in uninvolved adjacent lung, surpassing that measured in tumor. Owing to sequencing of a solitary tumor region, heterogeneity cannot be discounted. Longer overall survival was associated with a higher density of T cells in the blood.

A remark on this clone: Its matching antigen is unknown.

TCRdb keeps only in-frame clones here, not all; method: immunoSEQ multiplex PCR. The sample contains 65,000 or so clones, roughly 81% of which appear only once. Source: PBMCs, taken before any cancer treatment. The chain recombines TRBV9 with TRBJ1-1; TRBD1 aligns across 10 bases. The source is a man aged 40 to 70 with stage II lung adenocarcinoma. The CDR3 coding sequence is TGTGCCAGCAGCGCCGCTCCAGTAGACAGGGGGCCCACTGAAGCTTTCTTT. Its protein is CASSAAPVDRGPTEAFF.